Sequencing of this T cell receptor beta chain was carried out in a study of blood T cell repertoires in COVID-19. Study background: Sources were T cells, B-cell-depleted T cells, or PBMCs; the material itself was cDNA or gDNA.

V dropped 5 bases and J dropped 6; count of bases not matched to a gene: 12. Germline-derived CDR1 and CDR2 are LGHDT and YNNKEL (reference sequence). This CDR3 spans 15 amino acids. Recruits, aged about 18 to 95 years, lived in 24 US areas. Clones were sequenced by immunoSEQ multiplex PCR, and TCRdb holds only the in-frame ones, with some missing. The sample records about 150,000 clones, 87% being singletons. Source material: PBMCs or T cells enriched from blood (not recorded which). This clonotype was sampled from a middle-aged woman who had been exposed to COVID-19. The chain links TRBV3-1 (or the pseudogene TRBV3-2) to TRBJ2-7, with 8 positions matching TRBD1. The DNA for the CDR3 is TGTGCCAGCAGCTGGGGAGTGACAGGGGTGGTCGAGCAGTACTTC. Protein sequence: CASSWGVTGVVEQYF.